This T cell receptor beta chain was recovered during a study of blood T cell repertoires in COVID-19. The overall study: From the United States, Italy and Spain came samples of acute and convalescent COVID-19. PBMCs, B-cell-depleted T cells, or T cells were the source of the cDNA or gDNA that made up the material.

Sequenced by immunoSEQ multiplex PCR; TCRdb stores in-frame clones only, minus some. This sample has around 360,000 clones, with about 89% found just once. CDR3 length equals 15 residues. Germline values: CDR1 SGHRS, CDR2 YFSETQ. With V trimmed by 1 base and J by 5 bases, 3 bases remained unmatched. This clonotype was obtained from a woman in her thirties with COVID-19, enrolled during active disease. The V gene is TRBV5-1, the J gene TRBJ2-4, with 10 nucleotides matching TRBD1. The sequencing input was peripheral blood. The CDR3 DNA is TGCGCCAGCAGCTTGCGAGGGACAGGGGAAAACATTCAGTACTTC. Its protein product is CASSLRGTGENIQYF.